Here is one T cell receptor (beta chain) with its context. Antigen: not known. Trimming cost V 3 bases and J 3 bases, with 16 bases left between them. Germline V gene lookup returns CDR1 PRHDT and CDR2 FYEKMQ (reference sequence). The CDR3 runs to 16 residues. This entry belongs to a study of CD8 T cells in Susac syndrome. Findings and caveats of the study: The study's TCR sequencing and HLA analysis covered a relatively small number of individuals, and the study acknowledged this.

Random hexamers were used to reverse transcribe an amount of roughly 0.45 to 1 ug RNA. Amplification of the TCR beta CDR3 was carried out by immunoSEQ multiplex PCR, which spanned a total of 54 Vbeta and 13 Jbeta segments. TCRdb processed the immunoSEQ multiplex PCR reads anew with MiXCR; each CDR3 protein has one entry. The sample consists of about 160,000 distinct CDR3 sequences, 93% of them appearing once. The chain has TRBV13 and TRBJ2-3; D gene ambiguous. Material: CD4+ T cells from PBMCs. The clonotype was recovered from a human donor in good health. CDR3 residues: CASSFPDLPGTDTQYF. The DNA of the CDR3 is TGTGCCAGCAGCTTTCCCGACCTTCCTGGGACAGATACGCAGTATTTT.